This T cell receptor beta chain was captured in a study of regulatory T cells in long-lasting Graves disease. General observations from the study: The study found persistent patients shared more public clonotypes (over 2,500) than new patients (nearly 1,000). TCR diversity was lower in persistent Graves' patients than in newly diagnosed ones.

Libraries of TCR beta came from iRepertoire HTBI primers plus Arm-PCR of CDR3 regions. Via MiXCR, TCRdb re-called the multiplex PCR reads, giving one row per CDR3 protein. The sample has 350,000 to 400,000 distinct CDR3 sequences, 15% to 18% seen once. V lost 5 bases and J 1 base, leaving 14 bases between the germline ends. The CDR3 covers 16 residues. Germline CDR1 reads MNHNS; CDR2 reads SASEGT. This clonotype was counted ten times or more. Its antigen is not identified. Documented time point: newly diagnosed GD, antithyroid drugs for less than 3 months. PBMC-derived RNA was used for the TCR library. Patients with Graves' disease were diagnosed by American Thyroid Association guidelines.

This clonotype originated in a female donor with Graves disease. This specimen was peripheral blood mononuclear cells (PBMCs), taken at new diagnosis, from a patient treated with antithyroid drugs. The J gene is TRBJ2-2, the V gene TRBV6-1; perhaps TRBD1 as D (5 bases). CDR3 loop: CASSTPTALNTGELFF. The CDR3 DNA reads as TGTGCCAGCAGTACACCGACAGCCTTGAACACCGGGGAGCTGTTTTTT.